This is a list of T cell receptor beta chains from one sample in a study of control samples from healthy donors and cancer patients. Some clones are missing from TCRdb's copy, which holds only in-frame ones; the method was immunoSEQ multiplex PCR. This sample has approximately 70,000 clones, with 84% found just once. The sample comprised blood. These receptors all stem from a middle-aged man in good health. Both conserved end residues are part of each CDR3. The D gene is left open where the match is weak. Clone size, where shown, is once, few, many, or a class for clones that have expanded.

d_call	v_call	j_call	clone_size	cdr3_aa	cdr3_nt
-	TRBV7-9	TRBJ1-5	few	CASSLGTGNQPQHF	TGTGCCAGCAGCTTAGGAACAGGGAATCAGCCCCAGCATTTT
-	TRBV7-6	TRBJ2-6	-	CASSLTPLSSGANVLTF	TGTGCCAGCAGCTTAACACCTTTAAGCTCTGGGGCCAACGTCCTGACTTTC
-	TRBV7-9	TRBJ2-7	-	CASSPGQSISYEQYF	TGTGCCAGCAGCCCAGGACAGAGCATATCCTACGAGCAGTACTTC
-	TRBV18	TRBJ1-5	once	CASSENRALDSNQPQHF	TGTGCCAGCTCAGAAAACAGGGCGTTGGATAGCAATCAGCCCCAGCATTTT
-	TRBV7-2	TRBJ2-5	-	CASSLGSLQETQYF	TGTGCCAGCAGCTTAGGCAGTCTCCAAGAGACCCAGTACTTC
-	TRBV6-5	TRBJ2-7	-	CASSSGYSSYEQYF	TGTGCCAGCAGCTCAGGGTACAGCTCCTACGAGCAGTACTTC
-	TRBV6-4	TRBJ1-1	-	CASSEMVGTEAFF	TGTGCCAGCAGTGAAATGGTGGGGACTGAAGCTTTCTTT
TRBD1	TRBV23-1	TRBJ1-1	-	CASKFHRGKIEAFF	TGCGCCAGCAAGTTCCACAGGGGAAAAATCGAAGCTTTCTTT
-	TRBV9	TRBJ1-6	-	CASSVDTGRNSPLHF	TGTGCCAGCAGCGTAGATACAGGGCGGAATTCACCCCTCCACTTT
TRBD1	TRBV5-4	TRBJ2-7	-	CASSSGQPPYEQYF	TGTGCCAGCAGCTCGGGACAGCCACCCTACGAGCAGTACTTC
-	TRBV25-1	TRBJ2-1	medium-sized	CASTGPGSRPDEQFF	TGTGCCAGCACGGGACCCGGGAGTCGGCCCGATGAGCAGTTCTTC
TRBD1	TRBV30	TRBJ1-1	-	CAWSPTGTEAFF	TGTGCCTGGAGTCCGACAGGGACCGAAGCTTTCTTT
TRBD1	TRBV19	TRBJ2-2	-	CASSPGQGRTGELFF	TGTGCCAGTAGTCCCGGACAGGGCCGCACCGGGGAGCTGTTTTTT
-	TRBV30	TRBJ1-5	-	CAWSVQANQPQHF	TGTGCCTGGAGTGTACAGGCAAATCAGCCCCAGCATTTT
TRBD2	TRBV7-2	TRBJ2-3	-	CASSLAARSSGPTDTQYF	TGTGCCAGCAGCTTAGCGGCGCGGTCTAGCGGGCCCACAGATACGCAGTATTTT
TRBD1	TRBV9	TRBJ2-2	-	CASSVAGQGSGELFF	TGTGCCAGCAGCGTAGCGGGACAGGGGTCAGGGGAGCTGTTTTTT
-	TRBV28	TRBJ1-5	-	CASSPPPGYSNQPQHF	TGTGCCAGCAGTCCACCACCAGGGTATAGCAATCAGCCCCAGCATTTT
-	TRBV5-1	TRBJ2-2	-	CASSTDRVPTGELFF	TGCGCCAGCAGCACCGACAGAGTTCCTACCGGGGAGCTGTTTTTT
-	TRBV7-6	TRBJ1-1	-	CASSSDSWGTEAFF	TGTGCCAGCAGCTCGGACAGTTGGGGCACTGAAGCTTTCTTT
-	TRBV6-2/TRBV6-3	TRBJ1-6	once	CASSRGAGGNSPLHF	TGTGCCAGCAGTCGAGGGGCAGGCGGTAATTCACCCCTCCACTTT
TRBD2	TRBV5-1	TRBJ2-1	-	CASSSWRTSGYNEQFF	TGCGCCAGCAGCTCTTGGCGGACTAGCGGCTACAATGAGCAGTTCTTC
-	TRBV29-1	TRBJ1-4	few	CSVGGGNGEKLFF	TGCAGCGTTGGAGGGGGGAACGGTGAAAAACTGTTTTTT
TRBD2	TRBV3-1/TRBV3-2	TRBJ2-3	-	CASSQDGLATDTQYF	TGTGCCAGCAGCCAAGATGGACTAGCGACAGATACGCAGTATTTT
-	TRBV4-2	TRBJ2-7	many	CASSQAPGWSYEQYF	TGTGCCAGCAGCCAAGCGCCAGGGTGGTCCTACGAGCAGTACTTC
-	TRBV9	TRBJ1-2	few	CASSAGTDNYGYTF	TGTGCCAGCAGCGCCGGGACGGACAACTATGGCTACACCTTC
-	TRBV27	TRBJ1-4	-	CASSFDRSTNEKLFF	TGTGCCAGCAGTTTTGACAGGTCAACTAATGAAAAACTGTTTTTT
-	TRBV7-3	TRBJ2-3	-	CASSLTRRGRTDTQYF	TGTGCCAGCAGCTTAACGCGTCGGGGGAGAACAGATACGCAGTATTTT
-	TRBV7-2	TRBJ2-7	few	CASSLEQGSYEQYF	TGTGCCAGCAGCTTAGAACAGGGAAGTTACGAGCAGTACTTC
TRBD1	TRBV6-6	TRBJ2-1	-	CASSYSTGQVANEQFF	TGTGCCAGCAGTTACTCGACAGGACAGGTAGCTAATGAGCAGTTCTTC
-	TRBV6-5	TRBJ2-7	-	CASSRQVLSYEQYF	TGTGCCAGCAGCCGACAAGTCCTCTCCTACGAGCAGTACTTC
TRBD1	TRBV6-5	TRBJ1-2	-	CASSAGQGLDGYTF	TGTGCCAGCAGCGCGGGACAGGGGTTGGATGGCTACACCTTC
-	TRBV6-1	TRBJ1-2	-	CASSERRNYGYTF	TGTGCCAGCAGTGAACGGCGAAACTATGGCTACACCTTC
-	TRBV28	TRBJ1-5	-	CASILEQGPNQPQHF	TGTGCCAGCATTCTGGAACAGGGACCGAATCAGCCCCAGCATTTT
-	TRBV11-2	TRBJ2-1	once	CASSPGFHEQFF	TGTGCCAGCAGCCCAGGTTTCCATGAGCAGTTCTTC
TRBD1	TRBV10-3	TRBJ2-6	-	CATIGQGRSGANVLTF	TGTGCCACGATAGGACAGGGACGCTCTGGGGCCAACGTCCTGACTTTC
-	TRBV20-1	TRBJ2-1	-	CSASPRPIPPNEQFF	TGCAGTGCTAGTCCCCGTCCCATCCCTCCCAATGAGCAGTTCTTC
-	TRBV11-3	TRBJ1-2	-	CASSPMGGHPMGYTF	TGTGCCAGCAGCCCCATGGGGGGGCACCCTATGGGCTACACCTTC
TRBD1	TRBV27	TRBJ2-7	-	CASSSDRAYEQYF	TGTGCCAGCAGCTCGGACAGGGCGTACGAGCAGTACTTC
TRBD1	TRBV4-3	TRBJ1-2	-	CASSPGTGLGYGYTF	TGCGCCAGCAGCCCCGGGACAGGGTTGGGCTATGGCTACACCTTC
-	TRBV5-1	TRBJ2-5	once	CASSLGTIQETQYF	TGCGCCAGCAGCTTGGGAACTATTCAAGAGACCCAGTACTTC
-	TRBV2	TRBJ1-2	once	CASSDARGALGYGYTF	TGTGCCAGCAGTGATGCCCGAGGGGCTTTGGGCTATGGCTACACCTTC